Each of the 21 T cell receptor beta chains below was sequenced from the same sample in a study of blood T cell repertoires in COVID-19. Sequencing was performed with immunoSEQ multiplex PCR; in TCRdb, only in-frame clones are kept and a portion is missing. The sample yields about 440,000 clones, about 91% seen once. Sequenced sample: peripheral blood. These receptors were obtained from a woman aged 45-65 years with COVID-19, enrolled during active disease.

The chain joins TRBV7-9 to TRBJ1-2; 7 bases align to TRBD1. Trimming cost V 3 bases and J 8 bases; bases outside gene matches: 24. CDR1 SEHNR and CDR2 FQNEAQ come from the germline V gene (reference sequence). CDR3 length: 19 amino acids. CDR3 region: CASSFPRLTRALTGAGYTF. The CDR3 nucleotides are TGTGCCAGCAGCTTCCCGAGACTCACTAGGGCATTAACAGGGGCAGGCTACACCTTC.

The V gene is TRBV5-6, the J gene TRBJ2-7, with D perhaps TRBD2 (6 bases). Germline CDR1 reads SGHDT; CDR2 reads YYEEEE. CDR3 length equals 14 residues. With 0 bases removed from V and 5 bases from J, the gap between germline ends came to 12 bases. Here the CDR3 reads CASSLGLVRNEQYF. The CDR3 coding sequence is TGTGCCAGCAGCTTGGGACTAGTAAGGAACGAGCAGTACTTC. Based on the CDR3 plus reference TRBV5-6 and TRBJ2-7, the full variable domain is DAGVTQSPTHLIKTRGQQVTLRCSPKSGHDTVSWYQQALGQGPQFIFQYYEEEERQRGNFPDRFSGHQFPNYSSELNVNALLLGDSALYLCASSLGLVRNEQYFGPGTRLTVT.

This clone appeared a few times. This chain links TRBV4-1 with TRBJ1-5, with TRBD1 identical over 7 bases. Trimming cost V 1 base and J 8 bases; bases outside gene matches: 2. The germline V gene has CDR1 MGHRA and CDR2 YSYEKL. The CDR3 consists of 13 residues. The CDR3 DNA reads as TGCGCCAGCAGCCAAGTTCAGGGGGAGCCCCAGCATTTT. Translated: CASSQVQGEPQHF.

This chain links TRBV5-8 with TRBJ2-5; D may be TRBD2 (6 bases). Trimming took off 0 bases at V and 5 bases at J, with 14 bases between the two ends. The CDR3 sequence is 15 residues long. The germline V gene has CDR1 SGHTS and CDR2 YDEGEE. Written as DNA, the CDR3 is TGTGCCAGCAGCTTGGCAGGAGGGCCGGGGGAGACCCAGTACTTC. This gives the protein CASSLAGGPGETQYF.

The chain links TRBV5-1 to TRBJ2-7; 8 positions match TRBD2. The CDR3 runs to 14 residues. Germline V gives CDR1 SGHRS, CDR2 YFSETQ. V lost 5 bases to trimming and J lost 5 bases; unmatched junction nucleotides: 9. CDR3 amino acids: CASSLRLRGDEQYF. The CDR3 region has the DNA TGCGCCAGCAGTCTTAGGCTGCGGGGGGACGAGCAGTACTTC. The full variable domain, with the rest looked up from reference TRBV5-1 and TRBJ2-7, is KAGVTQTPRYLIKTRGQQVTLSCSPISGHRSVSWYQQTPGQGLQFLFEYFSETQRNKGNFPGRFSGRQFSNSRSEMNVSTLELGDSALYLCASSLRLRGDEQYFGPGTRLTVT.

This clone was counted once. In DNA form, the CDR3 reads TGTGCCAGCAGCCCCTTGGGACAGAGTAATTCACCCCTCCACTTT. This gives the protein CASSPLGQSNSPLHF. V gene TRBV7-9 combines with J gene TRBJ1-6, with 7 bases fitting TRBD1. After removal of 5 bases from V and 6 bases from J, the junction contained 7 bases not matched to a gene. CDR1 and CDR2 (germline): SEHNR, FQNEAQ (reference sequence). The CDR3 contains 15 residues.

This clone was counted once. The chain combines TRBV30 with TRBJ2-1; 7 positions match TRBD2. The CDR3 sequence is 12 residues long. CDR1 GTSNPN and CDR2 SVGIG come from the germline V gene (reference sequence). Trimming at V came to 3 bases and at J to 7 bases, leaving 3 bases not matched to a gene. CDR3 in DNA: TGTGCCTGGAGCGGGGGGTGGAATGAGCAGTTCTTC. Amino acids: CAWSGGWNEQFF.

A remark on this clone: Other DNA sequences in the same sample also yield this CDR3. The CDR3 bases are TGTGCCAGCAGTTTGACTAGGTACGAGCAGTACTTC. This encodes CASSLTRYEQYF. The rearrangement joins TRBV12-3 or TRBV12-4 to TRBJ2-7; possible D gene TRBD2, 6 bases. This CDR3 is 12 amino acids long. V lost 3 bases to trimming and J lost 4 bases, with 7 bases between them.

The chain employs TRBV27 and TRBJ2-7; 9 nucleotides match TRBD1. The CDR3 runs to 15 residues. Unmatched junction bases numbered 12, after V lost 6 bases and J lost 6 bases. The germline V gene encodes CDR1 MNHEY and CDR2 SMNVEV (reference sequence). CDR3: CASRRGGDRVVEQYF. In DNA, the CDR3 is TGTGCCAGCAGGCGCGGTGGGGACAGGGTAGTCGAGCAGTACTTC.

The chain couples TRBV5-6 to TRBJ2-1, with unresolved D. In germline, CDR1 is SGHDT, CDR2 YYEEEE. The ends were cut back, 1 base at V and 8 bases at J, with 4 bases in the middle. This CDR3 contains 11 residues. The CDR3 DNA reads as TGTGCCAGCAGCTTGAGCGATGAGCAGTTCTTC. Encoded protein: CASSLSDEQFF.

This clone was found once. J is TRBJ1-3 and V is TRBV4-1; D not certain. The V end was cut by 5 bases, the J end by 0 bases, with 8 bases between. The germline V gene has CDR1 MGHRA and CDR2 YSYEKL. The CDR3 is made up of 14 amino acids. In DNA form, the CDR3 reads TGCGCCAGCAGCGGACTAGCCTCTGGAAACACCATATATTTT. This encodes CASSGLASGNTIYF.

The chain joins TRBV6-6 to TRBJ2-1, with unresolved D. The length of the CDR3 is 14 residues. Trimming took off 0 bases at V and 10 bases at J, with 13 bases between the two ends. Germline assignment: CDR1 MNHNY and CDR2 SVGAGI (reference sequence). The CDR3 region is CASSYSLPPSEQFF. The CDR3 DNA follows: TGTGCCAGCAGTTACTCGTTGCCCCCGAGCGAGCAGTTCTTC.

The chain links TRBV27 to TRBJ2-3, with TRBD2 matching 9 bases. The junction had 9 bases not matched to a gene; V was cut back by 7 bases and J by 4 bases. This CDR3 comprises 15 residues. The germline CDR1 and CDR2 sequences are MNHEY and SMNVEV (reference sequence). The CDR3 DNA reads TGTGCCAGCATTTCGGCTAGCGGGGCCGCAGATACGCAGTATTTT. It codes for CASISASGAADTQYF.

The chain joins TRBV28 to TRBJ1-1; no firm D call. The CDR3 is made up of 13 amino acids. V was shortened by 7 bases and J by 2 bases, with 11 bases between the two germline ends. CDR1 MDHEN and CDR2 SYDVKM come from the germline V gene. The CDR3 protein is CASMPAENTEAFF. DNA for the CDR3: TGTGCCAGCATGCCGGCGGAAAACACTGAAGCTTTCTTT.

Only a few counts were recorded for this clone. The V gene is TRBV7-6, the J gene TRBJ1-6; D is ambiguous. The length of the CDR3 is 13 residues. V was cut by 0 bases and J by 7 bases, with 4 bases left in between. Germline-derived CDR1 and CDR2 are SGHVS and FNYEAQ. DNA for the CDR3: TGTGCCAGCAGCTTAGCCCAAAATTCACCCCTCCACTTT. Translating gives CASSLAQNSPLHF.

The chain carries TRBV6-2 or TRBV6-3 and TRBJ1-1, with TRBD1 matching over 10 bases. Germline assignment: CDR1 MNHEY and CDR2 SVGEGT. Trimming cost V 0 bases and J 1 base; bases outside gene matches: 2. The CDR3 runs to 16 residues. CDR3 residues: CASSYSGDRGNTEAFF. Here the CDR3 DNA reads TGTGCCAGCAGTTACTCGGGGGACAGGGGGAACACTGAAGCTTTCTTT.

Only one count was recorded for this clone. V usage is TRBV18 and J usage is TRBJ1-2; the D gene is possibly TRBD1 (5 bases). From germline, CDR1 is KGHSH and CDR2 LQKENI. Trimming shortened V by 4 bases and J by 0 bases, and 15 bases separated the two germline ends. CDR3 size: 16 residues. CDR3 DNA: TGTGCCAGCTCACTTCTTGGGAGGGGAGCTAACTATGGCTACACCTTC. Its translation is CASSLLGRGANYGYTF.

V usage is TRBV7-9 and J usage is TRBJ1-4; maybe TRBD1 (6 bases). Trimming cost V 3 bases and J 4 bases, with 6 bases left between them. CDR3 length equals 13 residues. Looked up from germline, CDR1 is SEHNR and CDR2 is FQNEAQ (reference sequence). The CDR3, as DNA: TGTGCCAGCAGCTTGGACAGTAATGAAAAACTGTTTTTT. Residues: CASSLDSNEKLFF.

The rearrangement links TRBV12-5 to TRBJ2-3, with 9 bases aligning to TRBD1. This CDR3 comprises 15 residues. V was clipped by 5 bases and J by 0 bases; unmatched bases: 3. Per the germline V gene, CDR1 is LGHNT and CDR2 is FRNRAP. CDR3 loop: CASGQTGGSTDTQYF. CDR3 sequence (DNA): TGTGCTAGTGGTCAGACAGGGGGGAGCACAGATACGCAGTATTTT. Using reference TRBV12-5 and TRBJ2-3 for the parts outside the CDR3, the full variable domain is DARVTQTPRHKVTEMGQEVTMRCQPILGHNTVFWYRQTMMQGLELLAYFRNRAPLDDSGMPKDRFSAEMPDATLATLKIQPSEPRDSAVYFCASGQTGGSTDTQYFGPGTRLTVL.

This rearrangement joins TRBV6-1 to TRBJ2-7, with D unclear. V lost 2 bases to trimming and J lost 0 bases, with 11 bases between them. Looked up from germline, CDR1 is MNHNS and CDR2 is SASEGT. There are 15 residues in the CDR3. This CDR3 reads CASSEPRTSSYEQYF. CDR3 sequence (DNA): TGTGCCAGCAGTGAACCCCGTACGAGCTCCTACGAGCAGTACTTC.

The rearrangement uses TRBV2 and TRBJ1-1; 7 bases match TRBD1. The CDR3 runs to 12 residues. Germline values: CDR1 SNHLY, CDR2 FYNNEI. V trimming: 7 bases; J trimming: 7 bases; junction bases outside the gene matches: 6. The CDR3 reads CASIQWDSEAFF. CDR3 sequence (DNA): TGTGCCAGCATACAGTGGGACAGTGAAGCTTTCTTT.